The TCR beta chain described here comes from a study of blood T cell repertoires in COVID-19 (dated by TCRdb to 2018 to 2020). Some background on the complete study: Samples from collaborators originated in the United States, Italy and Spain and spanned both the acute and convalescent phases of COVID-19. The prospective study material was composed of cDNA or gDNA derived from T cells, B-cell-depleted T cells, or PBMCs. Subjects who had been exposed to COVID-19, were actively infected with it, or had recovered from it provided the deeply sampled blood TCRbeta repertoires that made up the dataset. The repertoires were released in a freely available public database intended as a resource for research on the immune response to SARS-CoV-2. Samples were obtained from the ongoing ImmuneRACE study (first 160 participants) and from 1,254 subjects provided by 6 global collaborators. Nearly every sample came with metadata listing a de-identified subject ID, COVID-19 status, age in years and sex. Where HLA class I and class II types were available, the types were taken from metadata supplied by the sample provider, not from assay-based typing. General study outcomes and caveats: The quantity of clinical and demographic metadata differed by source and by participant and was supplied without curation.

This clone occurred once. What antigen it recognizes has not been identified. No much larger clone exists at a distance of one base, and base qualities are not known. A second Seattle source provided samples from volunteer blood donors who had recovered from COVID-19. Each collaborating institution followed its own protocols to collect whole blood in K2EDTA tubes. For TCRbeta analysis, collaborator samples were shipped as frozen whole blood, as isolated PBMCs, or as DNA extracted from either sample type. V and J are truncated by 8 bases and 4 bases respectively, leaving an intervening sequence of 10 bases. CDR1 and CDR2 (SNHLY, FYNNEI) derive from the germline V gene. Its CDR3 holds 12 amino acids, cysteine through phenylalanine. The sequence is cut down to CDR3 DNA, 36 bases in frame from base 1. The immunoSEQ Assay, a bias-controlled multiplex PCR, was used to amplify TCRbeta CDR3 regions from genomic DNA. The source study handled its data this way. The number of nucleated cells in each sample was estimated from the amplification of reference gene primers within the assay. To quantify the absolute abundance of each unique TCRbeta CDR3 rearrangement, sequence reads were collapsed and filtered. For each sample, productive Simpson clonality was calculated as the square root of Simpson's diversity index across productive rearrangements. This immuneACCESS table, as held by TCRdb, lists in-frame sequences with V and J called but not all clones. Of the missing ones, under half trace to an unresolved V gene in checked studies; the others have no known cause. D and trimming were read from the DNA, whereas the V and J calls and clone size are those reported in that table. In all, the sample holds a few hundred thousand clones, and about 85% of those were seen once. Jointly, the top ten make up 2.2% of the sample.

The rearranged chain carries TRBV2 and TRBJ2-3, with TRBD2 perhaps the D gene, on 6 matching bases. The sequenced material came from peripheral blood. This sequence was found in a woman in her forties or fifties who had recovered from COVID-19. DNA sequence: TGTGCCAGCGGGAGGCTCCCAGATACGCAGTATTTT. Its protein reads: CASGRLPDTQYF.